A single sample is the source of the 9 T cell receptor beta chains below, sequenced in a study of post-analysis software for immune sequencing data (dated by TCRdb to the mid-2010s). No antigen is known for these receptors. Library preparation was by PCR. The sample was run on an Illumina HiSeq 2500. To reduce PCR and sequencing biases, unique molecular identifiers were built into the TCR beta cDNA libraries. In TCRdb, the public reads were trimmed at Q25 with fastp and aligned with MiXCR, with productive beta chains retained. Each entry is one CDR3 protein sequence, shown with its most common DNA and genes. The sample table lists hundreds of thousands of distinct CDR3 sequences, 59% of them with a count of one. The ten largest clonotypes hold 10% to 12% of the sample. On the study overall, not on this receptor specifically: Patients showed significantly higher frequencies than controls for roughly five TRBV segments, among them TRBV5-6, TRBV5-1 and TRBV20-1.

The specimen sequenced was blood. Receptor source: a girl aged 2-10 years with multiple sclerosis.

CDR3 DNA sequence: TGTGCCAGCAGCAAAGAAAGGGCGGAGACCCAGTACTTC. It specifies CASSKERAETQYF. V gene TRBV21-1 combines with J gene TRBJ2-5; the listed D gene, TRBD1, was not tested against the DNA. TRBV21-1 is an annotated pseudogene. This CDR3 spans 13 amino acids.

This clonotype was seen many times. V gene TRBV29-1 combines with J gene TRBJ2-5; D is unresolved. Per germline, CDR1 SQVTM and CDR2 ANQGSEA. Trimming pared 5 bases from V and 5 bases from J, leaving 15 bases between. The length of the CDR3 is 13 residues. CDR3 protein: CSVRRVSSETQYF. As DNA, the CDR3 is TGCAGCGTTAGAAGGGTGTCCTCGGAGACCCAGTACTTC.

This clonotype has just one count. The chain joins TRBV20-1 to TRBJ2-1, with TRBD2 matching over 12 bases. CDR3 length: 17 amino acids. CDR1 DFQATT and CDR2 SNEGSKA come from the germline V gene (reference sequence). The V segment lost 3 bases and the J segment 9 bases; nucleotides outside the gene matches: 15. The CDR3 nucleotides read TGCAGTGCTAGGAACCTAGCGGGGGGGCCGCAGAAGGGTGAGCAGTTCTTC. Protein: CSARNLAGGPQKGEQFF.

This clonotype has only one observation. The rearrangement links TRBV29-1 to TRBJ2-7; D might be TRBD2 (5 bases). Judging by the DNA end, TRBJ2-5 fits better; the J call may be wrong. The CDR3 contains 15 residues. The germline V gene has CDR1 SQVTM and CDR2 ANQGSEA. CDR3 protein: CSVGVPAFEGETQYF. The CDR3 region has the DNA TGCAGCGTGGGAGTACCGGCCTTCGAAGGAGAGACCCAGTACTTC.

This clonotype was counted ten times or more. V is TRBV27 and J is TRBJ2-6; unclear D gene. The germline gives CDR1 MNHEY, CDR2 SMNVEV (reference sequence). CDR3 size: 13 residues. V lost 1 base and J lost 4, with 2 bases in between. CDR3 DNA sequence: TGTGCCAGCAGTTTATACGGGGCCAACGTCCTGACTTTC. This codes for CASSLYGANVLTF.

This rearrangement joins TRBV14 to TRBJ1-1; D ambiguous. V dropped 3 bases and J dropped 0 bases, with 5 bases sitting between them. The length of the CDR3 is 13 residues. Germline V gives CDR1 SGHDN, CDR2 FVKESK. The CDR3 DNA reads TGTGCCAGCAGCCAGAAGGTGAACACTGAAGCTTTCTTT. Its protein product is CASSQKVNTEAFF.

This chain joins TRBV10-3 and TRBJ2-7, with D perhaps matching TRBD2 (6 bases). The V end was cut by 6 bases, the J end by 3 bases, with 12 bases between. Germline V lookup: CDR1 ENHRY, CDR2 SYGVKD. The CDR3 is made up of 13 amino acids. CDR3 loop: CAIRRDENYEQYF. CDR3 sequence (DNA): TGTGCCATCAGGCGGGATGAAAACTACGAGCAGTACTTC.

This clonotype was observed a few times. The V and J genes are TRBV12-5 and TRBJ1-2; TRBD1 might be the D (6 bases). Germline CDR1 LGHNT, CDR2 FRNRAP. The CDR3 has 18 amino acids. V lost 6 bases, J lost 8 bases, and 31 bases lay in between. The CDR3 reads CASGPTFRRDIGYRGYTF. The CDR3 coding sequence is TGTGCTAGTGGCCCCACTTTTCGACGGGACATCGGGTATAGGGGCTACACCTTC.

V gene TRBV6-1 combines with J gene TRBJ2-1; TRBD1 might be the D (6 bases). The V gene lost 7 bases and the J gene lost 4 bases, with 14 bases spanning the gap. The germline CDR1 and CDR2 sequences are MNHNS and SASEGT. CDR3 size: 14 residues. The CDR3 loop is CASTPGQEYNEQFF. CDR3 sequence (DNA): TGTGCCAGCACCCCGGGACAAGAGTACAATGAGCAGTTCTTC.